This T cell receptor (beta chain) appears in the sequencing data of a study of technical replicates of blood from a few donors. The method was immunoSEQ multiplex PCR; TCRdb's version includes in-frame clones alone and lacks a portion of them. This sample has some 91,000 clones; approximately 96% occur once, and the top ten carry about 0.24%. The length of the CDR3 is 15 residues. Germline values: CDR1 SQVTM, CDR2 ANQGSEA. Trimming removed 1 base at V and 0 bases at J, with 13 bases between. The receptor was derived from a human donor in good health. V gene TRBV29-1 combines with J gene TRBJ2-7, with D maybe TRBD2 (5 bases). The specimen was T cells isolated from PBMCs. DNA of the CDR3: TGCAGCGTTGAAGGTCGCGGGTTCTTCTCCTACGAGCAGTACTTC. Amino acid sequence: CSVEGRGFFSYEQYF.